Reported below is one T cell receptor beta chain. What it binds is unknown. Germline values: CDR1 ENHRY, CDR2 SYGVKD. Trimming pared 3 bases from V and 3 bases from J, leaving 8 bases between. The CDR3 extends over 13 amino acids. Assay runs were performed at deep level. Original methodology: Filtering differed, since immunoSEQ gave only junction sequences and no quality scores. The table came from immunoSEQ multiplex PCR; TCRdb's copy has only in-frame clones and leaves some out. V, J and clone size reflect that table, while D and trimming were determined from the DNA. The sample has about half a million clones, around 79% seen once. The sample belongs to a study of shared clonotypes between healthy human individuals. Overall study results and limits: The small donor group covered limited genetic and exposure diversity. Researchers sampled blood only, noting tissue repertoires likely differ.

Sequenced material: PBMCs. The TCR was taken from a woman in her thirties or forties in good health. Some clones in this sample may be carry-over from other donors' samples. The chain uses TRBV10-3 and TRBJ2-5, with D tentatively TRBD1 or TRBD2 (5 bases each). CDR3 in amino acids: CAISDGAEETQYF. The CDR3 DNA sequence: TGTGCCATCAGTGACGGGGCCGAAGAGACCCAGTACTTC.